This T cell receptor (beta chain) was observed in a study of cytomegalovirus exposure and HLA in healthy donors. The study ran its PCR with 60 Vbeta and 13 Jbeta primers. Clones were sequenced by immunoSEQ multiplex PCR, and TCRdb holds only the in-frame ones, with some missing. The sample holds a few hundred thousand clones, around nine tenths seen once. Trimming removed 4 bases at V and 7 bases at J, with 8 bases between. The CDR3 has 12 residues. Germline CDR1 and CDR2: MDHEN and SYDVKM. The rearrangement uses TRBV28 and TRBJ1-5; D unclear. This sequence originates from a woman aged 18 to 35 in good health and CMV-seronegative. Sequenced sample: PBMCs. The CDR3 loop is CASSSSQQPQHF. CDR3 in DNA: TGTGCCAGCAGTTCCTCACAGCAGCCCCAGCATTTT.